This TCR beta chain was observed in a study of cytomegalovirus exposure and HLA in healthy donors. Whole-study context: Researchers previously reported finding 90 million to 130 million unique TCR beta sequences from approximately 200 million T cells.

Between the trimmed V and J ends, which lost 0 bases and 4 bases, there was a span of 7 bases. CDR3 size: 13 residues. Germline V CDR1 and CDR2: SGHRS, YFSETQ. Researchers ran the PCR with 60 Vbeta and 13 Jbeta primers. Sequenced by immunoSEQ multiplex PCR; TCRdb stores in-frame clones only, minus some. The sample holds approximately 100,000 clones, around 80% seen once. Sequenced sample: PBMCs. This sequence was found in a man in his 60s in good health and CMV-seronegative. J is TRBJ1-1 and V is TRBV5-1; no reliable D call. DNA of the CDR3: TGCGCCAGCAGCTTGGTAACAAGCACTGAAGCTTTCTTT. It yields the protein CASSLVTSTEAFF.